This TCR beta chain was obtained from a study of monozygotic twins with inflammatory bowel disease (dated by TCRdb to about 2019). Regarding the research as a whole: The full study comprised around 30 monozygotic twin pairs: nine German pairs (four IBD-concordant, five IBD-discordant) and 19 IBD-discordant Danish pairs. The search for disease-associated traits relied mainly on comparing, within discordant pairs, IBD patients with their genetically identical healthy co-twins. Each individual had, on average, about 151 000 unique TCRalpha sequences and 181 000 unique TCRbeta sequences available for analysis. The investigation overall reported the following: No difference in repertoire similarity was observed between concordant and discordant twins, possibly owing to limited statistical power. Differing immunosuppressive treatments among patients may have added background noise and inter-individual variability to the repertoires. The results gave no support for a single strong signal or clonotype linked to IBD. Compared with healthy twins, IBD patients had fewer clonotypes in common with other individuals, a difference most pronounced in patients showing signs of disease activity. Distinction between different T cell subtypes could not be achieved in the analysis. IBD patients had lower TCRbeta repertoire diversity, measured by the inverse Simpson index, than their healthy co-twins.

Of note for this clonotype: Its antigen is not yet known.

From each donor, an approximately 2.3 ml peripheral blood sample was collected into PAXgene tubes and kept at -80 degrees C. Without any T cell sorting, total RNA was extracted from whole blood using the PAXgene blood miRNA kit on an automated QIAcube. Peripheral blood from monozygotic twin pairs who were concordant or discordant for inflammatory bowel disease underwent deep TCRalpha and TCRbeta repertoire profiling using unique molecular barcoding. Smoking habits were recorded for all twin pairs, and each individual was classified as a current, former or never smoker. The CDR3 measures 15 amino acids from cysteine to phenylalanine. DNA was not recorded. Per the germline V gene, SGHRS is the CDR1 and YFSETQ is the CDR2. The method was 5' RACE. Preparation of each TCR library used roughly 3.5 ug of total RNA. For each sample, cDNA synthesis was carried out in eight separate reactions using SMARTScribe reverse transcriptase. During cDNA synthesis, unique molecular identifiers containing a 6-nucleotide sample barcode were introduced by template switching. Two nested PCRs of roughly 16 and 10 cycles amplified the TCRalpha and TCRbeta cDNA, and bead purification followed each PCR. Before amplification, cDNA was treated with uracil DNA-glycosylase and purified using the QIAquick PCR purification kit. In the second PCR, Illumina TruSeq-compatible adapters and sample-specific barcodes were added. TapeStation and Qubit were used to check library quality and concentration, and about 4.5 ng of each library was pooled. Sequencing of the pooled libraries was done on an Illumina HiSeq2500 single-index Rapid Run using custom sequencing primers and 2 x 100 bp reads. In the authors' own workflow: UMI-based consensus assembly with MiGEC version 1.2.6 was used to correct PCR and sequencing errors. MiXCR version 2.1.1 was used to carry out V(D)J alignment, clonotype assembly and CDR3 extraction. Normalisation of gene usage, clonotype sharing and MAIT/NKT TCR abundance was achieved by analysing the top 1000, 10 000 and 20 000 clonotypes per sample. After downsampling to 27 000 UMIs, diversity was calculated as the inverse Simpson index using the vegan R package. Paired Mann-Whitney U tests on discordant twin pairs were used, with Benjamini-Hochberg multiple-testing correction. Through TCRdb reprocessing, the reads give one entry per CDR3 protein sequence; DNA is omitted. Clone size and V and J calls follow TCRdb, not the original study. The table for this sample lists around 220,000 distinct CDR3 sequences. Together, the top ten hold about 8% of the sample.

This clonotype was sampled from a human donor with ulcerative colitis or Crohn's disease, or a healthy co-twin of an affected twin (not recorded which). Sequencing was done on a sample of blood. The sequence joins TRBV5-1 to TRBJ2-3; the TCRdb call, TRBD2, lacks DNA for checking. This receptor carries the CDR3 CASSFEGLETDTQYF.